This T cell receptor (beta chain) was obtained from a study of siplizumab effects on memory and regulatory T cells. The data were produced by immunoSEQ multiplex PCR, yet TCRdb's version contains in-frame clones alone and is incomplete. The sample has some 100,000 clones; roughly 94% are singletons. Germline CDR1 reads SGHVS; CDR2 reads FNYEAQ. The CDR3 is 16 amino acids. With V trimmed by 3 bases and J by 2 bases, 3 bases remained unmatched. The specimen sequenced was non-Treg CD4+ T cells sorted from blood. V usage is TRBV7-6 and J usage is TRBJ2-7, with 14 bases fitting TRBD2. The origin of this receptor is a human donor in good health. CDR3 DNA sequence: TGTGCCAGCAGCTTTGGACTAGCGGGAGGAACCTACGAGCAGTACTTC. Protein product: CASSFGLAGGTYEQYF.